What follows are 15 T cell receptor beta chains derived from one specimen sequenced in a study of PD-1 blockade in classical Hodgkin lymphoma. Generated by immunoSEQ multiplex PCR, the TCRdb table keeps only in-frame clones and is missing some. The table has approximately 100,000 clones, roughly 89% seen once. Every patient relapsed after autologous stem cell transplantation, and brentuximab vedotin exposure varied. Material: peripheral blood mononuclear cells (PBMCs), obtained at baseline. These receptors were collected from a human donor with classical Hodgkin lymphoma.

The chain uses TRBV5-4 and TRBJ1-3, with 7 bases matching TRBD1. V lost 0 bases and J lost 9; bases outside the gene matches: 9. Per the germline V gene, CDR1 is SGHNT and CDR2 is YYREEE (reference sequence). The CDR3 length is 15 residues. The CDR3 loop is CASSLAGTVGTTIYF. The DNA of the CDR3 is TGTGCCAGCAGCTTGGCGGGGACAGTAGGGACCACCATATATTTT.

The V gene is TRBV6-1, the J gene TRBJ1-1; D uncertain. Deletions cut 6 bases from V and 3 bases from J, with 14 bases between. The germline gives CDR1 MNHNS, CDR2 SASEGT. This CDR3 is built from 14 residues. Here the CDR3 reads CASRLFRTYTEAFF. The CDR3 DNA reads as TGTGCCAGCAGGCTTTTCCGGACCTACACTGAAGCTTTCTTT.

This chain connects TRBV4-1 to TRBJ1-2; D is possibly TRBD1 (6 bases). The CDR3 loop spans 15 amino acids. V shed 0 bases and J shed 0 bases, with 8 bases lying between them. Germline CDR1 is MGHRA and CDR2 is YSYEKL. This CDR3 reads CASSQDGGPNYGYTF. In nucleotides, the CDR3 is TGCGCCAGCAGCCAAGATGGGGGCCCTAACTATGGCTACACCTTC.

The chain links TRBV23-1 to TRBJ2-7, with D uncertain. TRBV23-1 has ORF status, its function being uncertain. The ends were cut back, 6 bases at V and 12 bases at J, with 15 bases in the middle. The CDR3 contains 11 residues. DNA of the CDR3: TGCGCCAGCAGGCCAAGATTAGCTTGGTACTTC. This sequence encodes CASRPRLAWYF.

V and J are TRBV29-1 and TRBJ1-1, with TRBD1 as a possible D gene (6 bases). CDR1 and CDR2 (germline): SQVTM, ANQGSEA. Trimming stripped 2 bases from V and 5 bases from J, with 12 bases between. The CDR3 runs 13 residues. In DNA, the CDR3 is TGCAGCGTTGAACCGACAGGTGGAACTGAAGCTTTCTTT. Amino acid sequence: CSVEPTGGTEAFF.

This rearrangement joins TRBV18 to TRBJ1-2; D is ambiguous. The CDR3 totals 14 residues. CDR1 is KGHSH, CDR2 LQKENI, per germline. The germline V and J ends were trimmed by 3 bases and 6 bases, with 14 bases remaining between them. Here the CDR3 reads CASSPVREEDGYTF. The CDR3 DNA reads TGTGCCAGCTCACCCGTCCGGGAGGAGGATGGCTACACCTTC.

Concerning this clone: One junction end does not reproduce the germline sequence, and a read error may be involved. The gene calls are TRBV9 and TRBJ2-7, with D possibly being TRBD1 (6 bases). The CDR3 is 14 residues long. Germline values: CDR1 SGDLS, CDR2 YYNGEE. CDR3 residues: CASSPRDTPYGQYF. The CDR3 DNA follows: TGTGCCAGCAGCCCCCGGGACACTCCCTACGGGCAGTACTTC.

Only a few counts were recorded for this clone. This CDR3 reads CASSLGLAPKSSYNEQFF. The CDR3 DNA reads TGTGCCAGCAGCTTAGGGCTAGCGCCGAAGAGCTCCTACAATGAGCAGTTCTTC. J is TRBJ2-1 and V is TRBV7-8; the D gene is possibly TRBD2 (6 bases). CDR1 is SGHVS and CDR2 is FQNEAQ in the germline V gene. The V end was cut by 1 base, the J end by 0 bases, with 16 bases between. CDR3 length: 18 residues.

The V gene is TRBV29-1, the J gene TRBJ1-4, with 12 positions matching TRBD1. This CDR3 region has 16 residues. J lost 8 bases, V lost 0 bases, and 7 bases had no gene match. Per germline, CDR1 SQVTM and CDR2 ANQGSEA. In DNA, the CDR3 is TGCAGCGTTGAAGAGCCCGCCGGGACAGGGGGCGAAAAACTGTTTTTT. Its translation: CSVEEPAGTGGEKLFF. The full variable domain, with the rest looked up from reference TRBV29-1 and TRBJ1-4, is SAVISQKPSRDICQRGTSLTIQCQVDSQVTMMFWYRQQPGQSLTLIATANQGSEATYESGFVIDKFPISRPNLTFSTLTVSNMSPEDSSIYLCSVEEPAGTGGEKLFFGSGTQLSVL.

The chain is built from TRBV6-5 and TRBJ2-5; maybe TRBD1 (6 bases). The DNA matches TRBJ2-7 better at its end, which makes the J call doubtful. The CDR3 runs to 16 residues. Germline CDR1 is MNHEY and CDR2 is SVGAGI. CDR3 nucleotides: TGTGCCAGCAGTTATAGTGGACAGCCCAGCTCCTACGAGCAGTACTTC. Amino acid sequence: CASSYSGQPSSYEQYF.

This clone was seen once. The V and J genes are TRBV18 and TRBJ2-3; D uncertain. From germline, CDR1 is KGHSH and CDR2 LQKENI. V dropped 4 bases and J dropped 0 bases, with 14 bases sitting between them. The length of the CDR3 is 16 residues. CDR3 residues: CASSLLGGPSTDTQYF. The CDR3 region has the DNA TGTGCCAGCTCACTCCTTGGTGGGCCTAGCACAGATACGCAGTATTTT.

The CDR3 protein is CASSPLPGTYEAFF. For the CDR3, the DNA is TGTGCCAGCAGCCCCCTCCCGGGGACCTACGAAGCTTTCTTT. The V call is TRBV7-9, the J call TRBJ1-1; weak D call: TRBD1 (5 bases). The V end lost 5 bases, the J end lost 8 bases, and 18 bases lay between the germline ends. Per the germline V gene, CDR1 is SEHNR and CDR2 is FQNEAQ (reference sequence). This CDR3 comprises 14 residues.

The CDR3 sequence is CASSPTSAETQYF. For the CDR3, the DNA is TGCGCCAGCAGCCCAACTAGCGCGGAGACCCAGTACTTC. V and J are TRBV5-1 and TRBJ2-5, with 7 bases aligning to TRBD2. Germline lookup yields CDR1 SGHRS and CDR2 YFSETQ. V shed 4 bases and J 5 bases; nucleotides not matched to a gene: 5. The CDR3 contains 13 residues. The variable domain in full, with the rest retrieved from reference TRBV5-1 and TRBJ2-5, is KAGVTQTPRYLIKTRGQQVTLSCSPISGHRSVSWYQQTPGQGLQFLFEYFSETQRNKGNFPGRFSGRQFSNSRSEMNVSTLELGDSALYLCASSPTSAETQYFGPGTRLLVL.

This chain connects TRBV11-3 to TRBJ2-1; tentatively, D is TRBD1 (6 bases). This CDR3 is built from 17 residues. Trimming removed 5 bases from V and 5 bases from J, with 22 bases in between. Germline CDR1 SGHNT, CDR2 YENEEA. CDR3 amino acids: CASSPGRGRDTNNEQFF. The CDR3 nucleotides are TGTGCCAGCAGCCCCGGTAGGGGACGGGACACCAACAATGAGCAGTTCTTC.

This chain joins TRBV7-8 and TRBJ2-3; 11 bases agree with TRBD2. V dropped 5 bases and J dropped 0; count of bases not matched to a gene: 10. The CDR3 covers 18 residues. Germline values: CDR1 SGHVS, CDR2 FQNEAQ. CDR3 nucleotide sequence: TGTGCCAGCAGCCGGACTAGCGGGTACTCACCTAGCACAGATACGCAGTATTTT. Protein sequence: CASSRTSGYSPSTDTQYF.